This TCR beta chain emerged from a study of cytomegalovirus exposure and HLA in healthy donors. The wider study: The approximately 120 validation repertoires, a later analysis reported, used the same platform as the roughly 730 repertoires from the first cohort. Study results and caveats: Three CMV-associated chains were confirmed in vitro to be specific for CMV antigens.

About this clone itself: Its antigen is as yet unknown.

Trimming shortened V by 2 bases and J by 0 bases, and 18 bases separated the two germline ends. The germline CDR1 and CDR2 sequences are SGHDT and YYEEEE. The CDR3 sequence is 17 residues long. Repertoires were generated with immunoSEQ multiplex PCR, while TCRdb's copy carries only in-frame clones and drops some. The sample contains around 100,000 clones, about 94% of which appear only once. Sample: PBMCs. V gene TRBV5-6 combines with J gene TRBJ2-7; D is ambiguous. This sequence was found in a woman under 30 in good health and CMV-seronegative. CDR3 protein: CASSFYVTNPSSYEQYF. Here the CDR3 DNA reads TGTGCCAGCAGCTTTTACGTTACCAACCCCAGCTCCTACGAGCAGTACTTC. Full variable domain (rest looked up from reference TRBV5-6 and TRBJ2-7): DAGVTQSPTHLIKTRGQQVTLRCSPKSGHDTVSWYQQALGQGPQFIFQYYEEEERQRGNFPDRFSGHQFPNYSSELNVNALLLGDSALYLCASSFYVTNPSSYEQYFGPGTRLTVT.